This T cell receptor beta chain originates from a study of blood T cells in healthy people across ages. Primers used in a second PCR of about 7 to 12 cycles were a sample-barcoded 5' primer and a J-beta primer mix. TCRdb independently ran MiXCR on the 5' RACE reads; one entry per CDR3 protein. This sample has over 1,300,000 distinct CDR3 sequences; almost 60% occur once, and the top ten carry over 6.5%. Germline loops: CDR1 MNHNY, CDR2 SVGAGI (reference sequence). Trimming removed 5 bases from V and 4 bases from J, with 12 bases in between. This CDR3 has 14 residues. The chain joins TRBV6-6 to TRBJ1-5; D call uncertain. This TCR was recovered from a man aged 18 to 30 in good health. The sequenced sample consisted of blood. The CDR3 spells CASSTGWGNQPQHF. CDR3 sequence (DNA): TGTGCCAGCAGTACCGGATGGGGTAATCAGCCCCAGCATTTT.